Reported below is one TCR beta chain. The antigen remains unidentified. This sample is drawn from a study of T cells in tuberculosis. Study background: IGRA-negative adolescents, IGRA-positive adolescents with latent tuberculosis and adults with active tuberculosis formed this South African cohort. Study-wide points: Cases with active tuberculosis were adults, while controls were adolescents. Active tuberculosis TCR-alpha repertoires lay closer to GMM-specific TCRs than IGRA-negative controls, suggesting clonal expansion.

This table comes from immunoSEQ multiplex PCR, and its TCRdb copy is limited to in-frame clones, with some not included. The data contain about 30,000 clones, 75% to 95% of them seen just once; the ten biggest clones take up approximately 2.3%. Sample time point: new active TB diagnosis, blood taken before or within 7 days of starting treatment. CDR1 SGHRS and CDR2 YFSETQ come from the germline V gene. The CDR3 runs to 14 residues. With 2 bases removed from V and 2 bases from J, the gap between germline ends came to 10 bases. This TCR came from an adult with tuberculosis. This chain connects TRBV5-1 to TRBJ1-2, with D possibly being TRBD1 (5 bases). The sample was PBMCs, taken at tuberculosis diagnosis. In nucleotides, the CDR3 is TGCGCCAGCAGCTTATCCCCAGGGAACTATGGCTACACCTTC. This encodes CASSLSPGNYGYTF.